One and the same sample provided the 7 T cell receptor beta chains below, sequenced in a study of shared clonotypes between healthy human individuals. The repertoire was sequenced with immunoSEQ multiplex PCR; TCRdb's copy has only in-frame clones and lacks some. The sample lists about 690,000 clones; about 90% were seen once. Sequenced: memory CD8+ T cells from PBMCs. As to subset: CD45RO+ cells pooled with CCR7-negative TemRA cells. These receptors all stem from a young man in good health. Some clones in this sample may be carry-over from other donors' samples.

This clone occurred once. The CDR3 protein is CASSSSWDIIGGNQPQHF. DNA of the CDR3: TGTGCCAGCAGTTCATCTTGGGACATCATCGGAGGTAATCAGCCCCAGCATTTT. The V gene is TRBV27, the J gene TRBJ1-5; D might be TRBD1 (6 bases). Germline V gives CDR1 MNHEY, CDR2 SMNVEV (reference sequence). The CDR3 length is 18 residues. V shed 4 bases and J shed 4 bases, with 23 bases lying between them.

The gene calls are TRBV5-4 and TRBJ1-3, with 7 bases that match TRBD1. The CDR3 spans 15 residues. CDR1 SGHNT and CDR2 YYREEE come from the germline V gene (reference sequence). The trim removed 5 bases at V and 5 bases at J, leaving 10 bases unmatched. The CDR3 sequence: CASSSNTGARNTIYF. The CDR3, as DNA: TGTGCCAGCAGTTCAAACACAGGGGCTAGAAACACCATATATTTT.

The rearrangement links TRBV4-1 to TRBJ2-7, with D possibly TRBD1 on 6 matching bases. The CDR3 has 14 residues. From germline, CDR1 is MGHRA and CDR2 YSYEKL. V lost 1 base and J lost 7, with 14 bases in between. DNA of the CDR3: TGCGCCAGCAGCCAAGGGCAGGGGATGGGAGAGCAGTACTTC. Protein sequence: CASSQGQGMGEQYF.

This clone was seen only once. V is TRBV5-4 and J is TRBJ2-2; no reliable D call. Germline CDR1 is SGHNT and CDR2 is YYREEE (reference sequence). The CDR3 loop spans 14 amino acids. Trimming took off 3 bases at V and 7 bases at J, with 13 bases between the two ends. CDR3 sequence reads: CASSSNTPGGELFF. Here the CDR3 DNA reads TGTGCCAGCAGCTCAAATACACCCGGCGGGGAGCTGTTTTTT.

The V call is TRBV5-5, the J call TRBJ2-7; no firm D call. Per germline, CDR1 SGHKS and CDR2 YYEKEE (reference sequence). The V end was cut by 1 base, the J end by 3 bases, with 11 bases between. This CDR3 comprises 14 residues. The DNA of the CDR3 is TGTGCCAGCAGCTTGCAGTCCCTAGTCTACGAGCAGTACTTC. This translates into CASSLQSLVYEQYF.

The chain couples TRBV14 to TRBJ2-7; D remains unclear. Germline CDR1 and CDR2: SGHDN and FVKESK. This CDR3 spans 16 amino acids. The V end lost 1 base, the J end lost 0 bases, and 13 bases lay between the germline ends. CDR3 residues: CASSQGLDHCSYEQYF. CDR3 sequence (DNA): TGTGCCAGCAGCCAAGGTTTAGATCACTGCTCCTACGAGCAGTACTTC. The entire variable domain, with the rest obtained from reference TRBV14 and TRBJ2-7, is as follows: EAGVTQFPSHSVIEKGQTVTLRCDPISGHDNLYWYRRVMGKEIKFLLHFVKESKQDESGMPNNRFLAERTGGTYSTLKVQPAELEDSGVYFCASSQGLDHCSYEQYFGPGTRLTVT.

The V gene is TRBV7-2, the J gene TRBJ2-7; 11 bases fit TRBD2. The ends lost 1 base at V and 6 bases at J; junction bases unmatched: 2. Per the germline V gene, CDR1 is SGHTA and CDR2 is FQGNSA. This CDR3 comprises 14 residues. DNA for the CDR3: TGTGCCAGCAGCTTAGTGGGACTAGCGGCCGAGCAGTACTTC. Amino acids: CASSLVGLAAEQYF.